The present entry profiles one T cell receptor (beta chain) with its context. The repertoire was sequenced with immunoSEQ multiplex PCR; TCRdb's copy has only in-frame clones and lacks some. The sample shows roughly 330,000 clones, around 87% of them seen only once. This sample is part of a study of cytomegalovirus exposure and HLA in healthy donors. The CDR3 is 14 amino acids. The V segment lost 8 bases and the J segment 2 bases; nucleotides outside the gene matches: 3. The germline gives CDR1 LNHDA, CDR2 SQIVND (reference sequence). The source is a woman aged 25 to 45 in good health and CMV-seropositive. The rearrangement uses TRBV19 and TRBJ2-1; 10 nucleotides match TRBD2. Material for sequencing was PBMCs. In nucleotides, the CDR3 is TGTGCCAGTGCTAGCGGGAGTACCTACAATGAGCAGTTCTTC. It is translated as CASASGSTYNEQFF.